This TCR beta chain was recorded in a study of blood T cells in healthy people across ages. CDR3 length equals 14 residues. Deletions cut 7 bases from V and 2 bases from J, with 11 bases between. Sample-barcoded 5' priming and a J-beta primer mix drove a second PCR of 7 to 11 cycles. Sequencing recovered at least 2.5 million CDR3-containing paired-end reads from each sample. TCRdb re-called the 5' RACE reads through MiXCR, storing one row per CDR3 protein. This sample has 910,000 or so distinct CDR3 sequences; roughly 51% occur once, and the top ten carry around a fifth. This clonotype showed up just a few times. The antigen is not known. Regarding the study as a whole: Age advanced and TCR beta diversity per million T cells fell, roughly linearly.

The J gene is TRBJ2-2, the V gene TRBV12-3 or TRBV12-4, with TRBD1 as a possible D gene (6 bases). This clonotype originated in a woman aged 55-75 years in good health. Sequenced material: blood. In DNA, the CDR3 is TGTGCCAGCAAAAGGACAGCAAACACCGGGGAGCTGTTTTTT. This gives the protein CASKRTANTGELFF.